A single sample is the source of the 6 T cell receptor beta chains below, sequenced in a study of cytomegalovirus exposure and HLA in healthy donors. The PCR ran on 60 Vbeta and 13 Jbeta primers. TCRdb's copy holds only in-frame clones and misses some; the assay was immunoSEQ multiplex PCR. The sample has some 110,000 clones; 75% to 85% are singletons. The sequencing input was PBMCs. The source of these receptors is a man aged 25 to 45 in good health and CMV-seronegative.

The chain has TRBV4-2 and TRBJ2-4; D is perhaps TRBD1 (6 bases). V lost 3 bases and J 5 bases, leaving 11 bases between the germline ends. Germline lookup yields CDR1 LGHNA and CDR2 YNFKEQ. The CDR3 runs 14 residues. CDR3 DNA sequence: TGTGCCAGCAGCCAGACAGGACAGCAAAACATTCAGTACTTC. It is translated as CASSQTGQQNIQYF.

The gene calls are TRBV27 and TRBJ2-1; TRBD2 is a possible D gene (6 bases). The CDR3 loop spans 13 amino acids. The germline CDR1 and CDR2 sequences are MNHEY and SMNVEV (reference sequence). Trimming took 4 bases from V and 6 from J, leaving 10 bases between them. Here the CDR3 DNA reads TGTGCCAGCAGTTGGGGGAGGAGCAATGAGCAGTTCTTC. Amino acids: CASSWGRSNEQFF.

CDR3 bases: TGTGCCAGCAGCTTGGGGTTAGTCTCCTACGAGCAGTACTTC. Residues: CASSLGLVSYEQYF. The chain recombines TRBV5-5 with TRBJ2-7; D not resolved. This CDR3 is built from 14 residues. With 0 bases removed from V and 0 bases from J, the gap between germline ends came to 7 bases. From germline, CDR1 is SGHKS and CDR2 YYEKEE (reference sequence).

As regards this clone: Other DNA sequences in this sample translate to the same CDR3. The chain carries TRBV5-1 and TRBJ2-5; 11 bases agree with TRBD1. J was trimmed by 5 bases and V by 0 bases; bases with no gene match: 3. The germline CDR1 and CDR2 sequences are SGHRS and YFSETQ. The CDR3 runs to 15 residues. The CDR3 nucleotides read TGCGCCAGCAGCTTGGCCGGGGACAGGGGGGAGACCCAGTACTTC. As protein: CASSLAGDRGETQYF.

The V and J genes are TRBV5-1 and TRBJ2-3; 9 bases match TRBD2. This CDR3 comprises 16 residues. V gave up 2 bases and J gave up 2 bases; unmatched junction bases: 6. Germline values: CDR1 SGHRS, CDR2 YFSETQ. The CDR3: CASSFRLAENTDTQYF. The CDR3 DNA reads as TGCGCCAGCAGCTTCAGACTAGCGGAGAACACAGATACGCAGTATTTT.

The chain recombines TRBV29-1 with TRBJ1-2, with a weak D call TRBD1 (5 bases). The germline CDR1 and CDR2 sequences are SQVTM and ANQGSEA. The CDR3 runs 12 residues. As DNA, the CDR3 is TGCATCGCCAGGGATCTCTACTATGGCTACACCTTC. It specifies CIARDLYYGYTF.